This TCR beta chain originates from a study of blood T cell repertoires in COVID-19. The repertoire was sequenced with immunoSEQ multiplex PCR; TCRdb's copy has only in-frame clones and lacks some. The sample has under 150,000 clones; roughly 90% are singletons. Sequencing input: peripheral blood. This TCR was sampled from a man between 50 and 59 years old with active COVID-19.

CDR3 DNA sequence: TGTGCCAGCAGCCCCGACGGACTGAGCCTTAAGACCCAGTACTTC. Encoded protein: CASSPDGLSLKTQYF. This chain connects TRBV7-9 to TRBJ2-5; D is possibly TRBD2 (5 bases). The CDR3 consists of 15 residues. V lost 5 bases and J 6 bases, leaving 19 bases between the germline ends. Germline values: CDR1 SEHNR, CDR2 FQNEAQ (reference sequence).